This T cell receptor (beta chain) was recorded in a study of CD8 T cells in Susac syndrome. This CDR3 has 12 amino acids. Germline-derived CDR1 and CDR2 are DFQATT and SNEGSKA (reference sequence). Between the trimmed V and J ends, which lost 5 bases and 5 bases, there was a span of 10 bases. Random hexamers served to reverse transcribe roughly 0.5 to 1 ug RNA. Via MiXCR, TCRdb re-called the immunoSEQ multiplex PCR reads, giving one row per CDR3 protein. The sample records fewer than 150,000 distinct CDR3 sequences, around 94% being singletons. The rearrangement joins TRBV20-1 to TRBJ2-1; D unclear. This TCR was sampled from a human donor in good health. Input material: CD8+ T cells from PBMCs. CDR3 coding DNA: TGCAGTGCTCCCCTCCAAGACAATGAGCAGTTCTTC. It specifies CSAPLQDNEQFF.